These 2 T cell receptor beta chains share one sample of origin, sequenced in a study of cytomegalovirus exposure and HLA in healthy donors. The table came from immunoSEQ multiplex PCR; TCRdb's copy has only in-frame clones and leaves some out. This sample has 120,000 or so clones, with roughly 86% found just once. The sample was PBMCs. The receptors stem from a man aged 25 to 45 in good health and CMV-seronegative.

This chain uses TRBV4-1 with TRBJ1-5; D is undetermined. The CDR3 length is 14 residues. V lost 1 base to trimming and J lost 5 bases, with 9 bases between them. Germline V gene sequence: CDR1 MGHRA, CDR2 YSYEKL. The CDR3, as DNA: TGCGCCAGCAGCCAAGTTCGCGGGGATCAGCCCCAGCATTTT. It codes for CASSQVRGDQPQHF.

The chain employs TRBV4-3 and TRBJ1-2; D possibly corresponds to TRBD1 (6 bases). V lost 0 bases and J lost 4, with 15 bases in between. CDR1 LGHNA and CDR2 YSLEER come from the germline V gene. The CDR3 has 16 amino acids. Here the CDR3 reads CASSQDNTGSSYGYTF. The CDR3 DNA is TGCGCCAGCAGCCAAGATAATACAGGGTCTAGCTATGGCTACACCTTC.